The T cell receptor (beta chain) under discussion was sequenced for a study of regulatory T cells in long-lasting Graves disease. Study conclusions and caveats: Persistent patients shared some 2,500 public clonotypes among themselves. Newly diagnosed patients shared fewer, at 900 to 1,000.

CDR3 size: 16 residues. Germline-derived CDR1 and CDR2 are MNHEY and SVGAGI. J lost 0 bases, V lost 2 bases, and 6 bases had no gene match. In building TCR beta libraries, iRepertoire HTBI primers were used together with Arm-PCR of CDR3 regions. A single record per CDR3 protein comes from TCRdb applying MiXCR to the multiplex PCR reads. Among about 440,000 distinct CDR3 sequences, over 15% were seen once, and the ten largest hold around 10%. The time point denotes: newly diagnosed GD, antithyroid drugs for less than 3 months. From RNA extracted from PBMCs, the TCR library was made. The sample holds many counts of this clonotype. Antigen specificity is unknown. The sample was also linked to a second study, of T cells in Graves' hyperthyroidism and ophthalmopathy.

The receptor comes from a woman in her twenties or thirties with Graves disease. Sequenced material: peripheral blood mononuclear cells (PBMCs), taken at new diagnosis, from a patient treated with antithyroid drugs. The rearrangement joins TRBV6-5 to TRBJ1-1; TRBD1 agrees at 7 bases. Written as DNA, the CDR3 is TGTGCCAGCAGTTACCCAGGGGGGGGCGTGAACACTGAAGCTTTCTTT. Protein product: CASSYPGGGVNTEAFF.